This is a list of T cell receptor beta chains from one sample in a study of blood T cell repertoires in COVID-19. Clones were sequenced by immunoSEQ multiplex PCR, and TCRdb holds only the in-frame ones, with some missing. The repertoire holds roughly 160,000 clones, less than 85% seen once, with 8% to 8.5% in the top ten. The sequenced sample consisted of peripheral blood. All receptors derive from an older woman with COVID-19, enrolled during active disease. CDR3s include the opening cysteine and the closing phenylalanine or tryptophan. The order of the fields is J gene, D gene, V gene, clone size, CDR3 protein, CDR3 DNA. D genes are given only for firm matches. Rows may omit the clone size; those that give it use once, few, many or a size class.

>TRBJ2-5|.|TRBV7-8|.
CASSSDRLQETQYF
TGTGCCAGCAGCTCCGACAGGCTCCAAGAGACCCAGTACTTC
>TRBJ2-3|TRBD1|TRBV5-1|.
CASRSGTATDTQYF
TGCGCCAGCAGATCCGGGACAGCCACAGATACGCAGTATTTT
>TRBJ2-5|.|TRBV25-1|once
CASSEFPVGETQYF
TGTGCCAGCAGTGAATTCCCCGTTGGCGAGACCCAGTACTTC
>TRBJ2-2|TRBD2|TRBV15|once
CATSKIRTSGSPGELFF
TGTGCCACCAGCAAAATCAGGACTAGCGGGAGTCCCGGGGAGCTGTTTTTT
>TRBJ2-5|.|TRBV5-4|once
CASSFGGFETQYF
TGTGCCAGCAGCTTTGGGGGGTTTGAGACCCAGTACTTC
>TRBJ2-3|TRBD1|TRBV24-1|.
CATSDLTGDHLGTQYF
TGTGCCACCAGTGACCTGACAGGGGATCATTTGGGTACGCAGTATTTT
>TRBJ2-3|TRBD2|TRBV4-3|.
CASSQDMRTSETDTQYF
TGCGCCAGCAGCCAAGATATGCGGACTAGCGAAACAGATACGCAGTATTTT
>TRBJ1-1|.|TRBV6-1|.
CASSEQGILPNTEAFF
TGTGCCAGCAGTGAACAGGGGATATTACCAAACACTGAAGCTTTCTTT
>TRBJ2-5|.|TRBV5-1|.
CASSWRGIGAQETQYF
TGCGCCAGCAGCTGGCGAGGGATTGGAGCCCAAGAGACCCAGTACTTC
>TRBJ2-1|.|TRBV6-5|.
CASAQEPLSYNEQFF
TGTGCCAGCGCACAGGAGCCCCTCTCCTACAATGAGCAGTTCTTC
>TRBJ2-7|.|TRBV7-9|.
CASSLDLRRYEQYF
TGTGCCAGCAGCTTAGATTTGAGGCGGTACGAGCAGTACTTC
>TRBJ2-2|.|TRBV9|.
CANQFGSLDGELFF
TGTGCCAACCAATTCGGGAGTTTGGACGGGGAGCTGTTTTTT
>TRBJ1-2|.|TRBV28|.
CASSLAGLDYGYTF
TGTGCCAGCAGTTTGGCGGGACTAGACTATGGCTACACCTTC
>TRBJ1-2|.|TRBV5-1|.
CASSLVTGNYGYTF
TGCGCCAGCAGCTTGGTAACGGGTAACTATGGCTACACCTTC
>TRBJ2-1|.|TRBV15|.
CATSRDGGIHNEQFF
TGTGCCACCAGCAGAGATGGAGGAATTCACAATGAGCAGTTCTTC
>TRBJ1-4|.|TRBV19|.
CASSIVGSNKGPGGEKLFF
TGTGCCAGTAGTATAGTGGGATCGAATAAAGGCCCCGGAGGGGAAAAACTGTTTTTT
>TRBJ1-1|.|TRBV19|.
CASSTTLNTEAFF
TGTGCCAGTAGCACGACATTGAACACTGAAGCTTTCTTT
>TRBJ2-3|.|TRBV6-1|.
CASSDLVGGGTDTQYF
TGTGCCAGCAGTGATTTGGTCGGCGGGGGCACAGATACGCAGTATTTT
>TRBJ1-3|.|TRBV11-2|once
CASNFSPGGGNTIYF
TGTGCCAGCAACTTCTCCCCTGGAGGTGGAAACACCATATATTTT
>TRBJ1-1|.|TRBV10-3|.
CAYRTSMNTEAFF
TGTGCATACAGGACGAGCATGAACACTGAAGCTTTCTTT
>TRBJ1-3|.|TRBV5-6|few
CASSSPGPGNTIYF
TGTGCCAGCAGCTCTCCAGGGCCTGGAAACACCATATATTTT
>TRBJ1-5|TRBD1|TRBV4-2|.
CASSQDGQVDQPQHF
TGTGCCAGCAGCCAAGACGGACAGGTTGATCAGCCCCAGCATTTT
>TRBJ2-7|.|TRBV7-8|.
CASSSDRSSYEQYF
TGTGCCAGCAGCTCGGACAGAAGCTCCTACGAGCAGTACTTC
>TRBJ1-1|TRBD1|TRBV5-4|.
CASSPTRQGPMGTEAFF
TGTGCCAGCAGCCCCACCAGACAGGGACCAATGGGCACTGAAGCTTTCTTT
>TRBJ2-5|TRBD1|TRBV4-3|.
CASSPGQGSWETQYF
TGCGCCAGCAGCCCAGGACAGGGGTCGTGGGAGACCCAGTACTTC
>TRBJ2-1|.|TRBV7-9|.
CASSLEALQGEQFF
TGTGCCAGCAGCTTAGAGGCATTACAGGGAGAGCAGTTCTTC
>TRBJ1-1|TRBD1|TRBV6-1|.
CASSEGTGQGNTEAFF
TGTGCCAGCAGTGAAGGGACAGGACAGGGGAACACTGAAGCTTTCTTT
>TRBJ1-2|.|TRBV5-4|.
CASSLALGGLNYGYTF
TGTGCCAGCAGCTTGGCCCTTGGGGGCCTGAACTATGGCTACACCTTC
>TRBJ2-1|TRBD2|TRBV2|.
CASGARGGLDNEQFF
TGTGCCAGCGGGGCCCGGGGGGGCCTGGACAATGAGCAGTTCTTC